One and the same sample provided the 30 T cell receptor beta chains below, sequenced in a study of neurological immune-mediated disorders. Time point: longitudinal time-point 3. TCRdb reanalysed the 5' RACE reads using MiXCR and keeps one entry per CDR3 protein. The sample has some 43,000 distinct CDR3 sequences, 9.5% to 15% seen once. Sequenced sample: PBMCs. Every receptor here comes from a male donor with HTLV-1-associated myelopathy (HAM/TSP).

In this sample, this clonotype turned up a few times. The chain combines TRBV20-1 with TRBJ1-1; D is ambiguous. The V and J ends lost 2 bases and 1 base respectively, with 14 bases between them. CDR1 and CDR2 (germline): DFQATT, SNEGSKA (reference sequence). CDR3 length: 15 residues. CDR3 amino acids: CSARSLPGRNTEAFF. The CDR3 bases are TGCAGTGCTAGATCGCTTCCGGGGAGGAACACTGAAGCTTTCTTT.

This clonotype was counted at least ten times. The chain has TRBV7-6 and TRBJ1-1; tentative D call: TRBD1 (5 bases). The CDR3 runs to 14 residues. The V and J ends lost 5 bases and 7 bases respectively, with 17 bases between them. From germline, CDR1 is SGHVS and CDR2 FNYEAQ. DNA for the CDR3: TGTGCCAGCAGCAACACAGGCGTGGATAGTGAAGCTTTCTTT. Protein sequence: CASSNTGVDSEAFF.

The chain links TRBV20-1 to TRBJ2-3; D gene unclear. Deletions cut 2 bases from V and 6 bases from J, with 9 bases between. Germline CDR1 is DFQATT and CDR2 is SNEGSKA (reference sequence). CDR3 size: 12 residues. The CDR3 region is CSARFPGDTQYF. The CDR3, as DNA: TGCAGTGCTAGATTTCCGGGCGATACGCAGTATTTT.

This clonotype was counted many times. V and J are TRBV20-1 and TRBJ1-5, with D possibly matching TRBD1 (5 bases). The V end lost 7 bases, the J end lost 2 bases, and 15 bases lay between the germline ends. Germline V lookup: CDR1 DFQATT, CDR2 SNEGSKA (reference sequence). The CDR3 length is 14 residues. CDR3 bases: TGCAGTGTTATAGGGGTAATAGGCAATCAGCCCCAGCATTTT. Encoded protein: CSVIGVIGNQPQHF.

This clonotype has ten or more counts. The CDR3 protein is CASSDGTVQNTGELFF. In DNA form, the CDR3 reads TGCGCCAGCAGCGATGGGACAGTACAGAACACCGGGGAGCTGTTTTTT. The rearrangement joins TRBV5-1 to TRBJ2-2; 7 bases agree with TRBD1. The V and J ends lost 4 bases and 1 base, in that order; junction bases with no gene match: 7. Germline assignment: CDR1 SGHRS and CDR2 YFSETQ. The CDR3 runs to 16 residues.

This clonotype has a count of ten or more. The chain links TRBV7-8 to TRBJ2-3, with TRBD2 matching 11 bases. The CDR3 covers 15 residues. V trimming: 3 bases; J trimming: 5 bases; junction bases outside the gene matches: 4. Germline CDR1 reads SGHVS; CDR2 reads FQNEAQ. CDR3 sequence (DNA): TGTGCCAGCAGCTTCCTAGCGGGGGGCCGAGATACGCAGTATTTT. Its translation: CASSFLAGGRDTQYF.

This clonotype was seen at least ten times. The V call is TRBV29-1, the J call TRBJ2-6, with TRBD2 as a possible D gene (6 bases). CDR1 is SQVTM and CDR2 is ANQGSEA in the germline V gene. V was cut by 4 bases and J by 2 bases, with 15 bases left in between. The CDR3 contains 16 residues. As DNA, the CDR3 is TGCAGCGTTGCCGGTCGGGGGTCTCCTGGGGCCAACGTCCTGACTTTC. The encoded protein is CSVAGRGSPGANVLTF. The complete variable domain, with remaining parts taken from reference TRBV29-1 and TRBJ2-6, reads SAVISQKPSRDICQRGTSLTIQCQVDSQVTMMFWYRQQPGQSLTLIATANQGSEATYESGFVIDKFPISRPNLTFSTLTVSNMSPEDSSIYLCSVAGRGSPGANVLTFGAGSRLTVL.

This clonotype was picked up many times. V and J are TRBV12-3 or TRBV12-4 and TRBJ1-1; TRBD1 might be the D (6 bases). Trimming shortened V by 5 bases and J by 5 bases, and 15 bases separated the two germline ends. The CDR3 spans 14 residues. Written as DNA, the CDR3 is TGTGCCAGCAGTCTCAGGACAGTGGGGACTGAAGCTTTCTTT. Protein sequence: CASSLRTVGTEAFF.

DNA of the CDR3: TGTGCCAGCAGCTTAGCAGGGTCCGGCACCGGGGAGCTGTTTTTT. Translated: CASSLAGSGTGELFF. The chain employs TRBV11-3 and TRBJ2-2; D is perhaps TRBD1 (5 bases). V lost 1 base and J 4 bases, leaving 10 bases between the germline ends. Germline values: CDR1 SGHNT, CDR2 YENEEA. This CDR3 is built from 15 residues.

This clonotype was observed many times. This chain links TRBV12-3 or TRBV12-4 with TRBJ1-3; 7 nucleotides align to TRBD1. The CDR3 is 14 residues long. Trimming cost V 5 bases and J 2 bases; bases outside gene matches: 3. CDR3 loop: CASSHTGAGNTIYF. The DNA for the CDR3 is TGTGCCAGCAGTCATACAGGGGCTGGAAACACCATATATTTT.

This clonotype showed up many times. The rearrangement joins TRBV7-8 to TRBJ1-4; 7 nucleotides line up with TRBD1. J was trimmed by 8 bases and V by 5 bases; bases with no gene match: 8. Germline-derived CDR1 and CDR2 are SGHVS and FQNEAQ. There are 14 residues in the CDR3. The DNA for the CDR3 is TGTGCCAGCAGCCCGACAGGGTGGGAGGAAAAACTGTTTTTT. Translated: CASSPTGWEEKLFF.

This clonotype was detected many times. The chain links TRBV5-1 to TRBJ1-1; 8 bases fit TRBD1. Trimming at V came to 3 bases and at J to 4 bases, leaving 5 bases not matched to a gene. This CDR3 region has 14 residues. The germline V gene has CDR1 SGHRS and CDR2 YFSETQ. The CDR3 nucleotides read TGCGCCAGCAGCTCCGACAGGGGTTTCACTGAAGCTTTCTTT. Encoded protein: CASSSDRGFTEAFF.

This clonotype was counted at least ten times. This chain uses TRBV7-2 with TRBJ2-5; D is perhaps TRBD1 or TRBD2 (5 bases each). Trimming left V 3 bases short and J 5 bases short, with 10 bases between. Germline CDR1 and CDR2: SGHTA and FQGNSA. The CDR3 contains 13 residues. CDR3 residues: CASSLGTGETQYF. The CDR3 DNA follows: TGTGCCAGCAGCTTGGGGACGGGGGAGACCCAGTACTTC.

This clonotype has a count of ten or more. The rearrangement links TRBV10-3 to TRBJ1-6, with a weak D call TRBD1 (5 bases). CDR1 is ENHRY and CDR2 is SYGVKD in the germline V gene. Deletions cut 6 bases from V and 13 bases from J, with 19 bases between. This CDR3 has 14 residues. The CDR3 DNA reads as TGTGCCATCAGGGAGACGGACATCTTAGCCCCCCTCCACTTT. Translating it yields CAIRETDILAPLHF.

Ten or more counts support this clonotype. One end of the junction does not line up with germline, which may come from a read error. The J gene is TRBJ2-7, the V gene TRBV15, with 8 bases fitting TRBD2. The CDR3 is made up of 14 amino acids. CDR1 and CDR2 (germline): LNHNV, YYDKDF (reference sequence). Here the CDR3 DNA reads TGTGCCACCAGCAGAGATAGCCCTGGACTAGCAGATAACTTC. It is translated as CATSRDSPGLADNF. Variable domain in full (rest from reference TRBV15 and TRBJ2-7): DAMVIQNPRYQVTQFGKPVTLSCSQTLNHNVMYWYQQKSSQAPKLLFHYYDKDFNNEADTPDNFQSRRPNTSFCFLDIRSPGLGDTAMYLCATSRDSPGLADNFGPGTRLTVT.

Ten or more counts support this clonotype. The J gene is TRBJ1-6, the V gene TRBV7-9; D remains ambiguous. The CDR3 sequence is 11 residues long. V was clipped by 0 bases and J by 9 bases, with 0 bases between them. Per the germline V gene, CDR1 is SEHNR and CDR2 is FQNEAQ (reference sequence). The chain's CDR3 is CASSLASPLHF. DNA of the CDR3: TGTGCCAGCAGCTTAGCTTCACCCCTCCACTTT.

This clonotype was recorded a few times. The rearrangement joins TRBV7-2 to TRBJ2-1; the D gene is possibly TRBD2 (6 bases). This CDR3 contains 17 residues. Trimming shortened V by 1 base and J by 2 bases, and 15 bases separated the two germline ends. Germline CDR1 is SGHTA and CDR2 is FQGNSA. The CDR3 DNA is TGTGCCAGCAGCTTAGATCGGGGGAGGAGTCCCTACAATGAGCAGTTCTTC. Translated, it gives CASSLDRGRSPYNEQFF. Supplemented by reference TRBV7-2 and TRBJ2-1, the full variable domain reads GAGVSQSPSNKVTEKGKDVELRCDPISGHTALYWYRQSLGQGLEFLIYFQGNSAPDKSGLPSDRFSAERTGGSVSTLTIQRTQQEDSAVYLCASSLDRGRSPYNEQFFGPGTRLTVL.

This clonotype was detected many times. This sequence joins TRBV7-8 and TRBJ1-2; D unresolved. V gave up 5 bases and J gave up 1 base, with 17 bases separating them. The CDR3 is 16 residues long. From germline, CDR1 is SGHVS and CDR2 FQNEAQ. The DNA for the CDR3 is TGTGCCAGCAGCGCCCTGGTGGGGTTCCGTAACTATGGCTACACCTTC. It codes for CASSALVGFRNYGYTF.

The J gene is TRBJ2-3, the V gene TRBV5-1; D is unclear. The CDR3 runs to 15 residues. CDR1 and CDR2 from the germline V gene are SGHRS and YFSETQ. The germline V and J ends were trimmed by 4 bases and 4 bases, with 16 bases remaining between them. Written as DNA, the CDR3 is TGCGCCAGCAGCACCCGGGCCGTCGCACCAGATACGCAGTATTTT. It specifies CASSTRAVAPDTQYF.

This clonotype was seen many times. The J gene is TRBJ2-7, the V gene TRBV29-1; D is ambiguous. Germline CDR1 is SQVTM and CDR2 is ANQGSEA. The CDR3 contains 13 residues. V lost 4 bases and J lost 2, with 12 bases in between. In nucleotides, the CDR3 is TGCAGCGTTGGCCCGGAAACGGCCTACGAGCAGTACTTC. This gives the protein CSVGPETAYEQYF.

The chain links TRBV7-3 to TRBJ1-1; D ambiguous. With 2 bases removed from V and 1 base from J, the gap between germline ends came to 8 bases. The germline CDR1 and CDR2 sequences are SGHTA and FQGTGA. This CDR3 spans 14 amino acids. CDR3 protein: CASSLGIGNTEAFF. CDR3 nucleotides: TGTGCCAGCAGCTTAGGAATAGGGAACACTGAAGCTTTCTTT.

This clonotype occurred many times. The gene calls are TRBV18 and TRBJ2-5; D gene unclear. This CDR3 has 12 residues. Per the germline V gene, CDR1 is KGHSH and CDR2 is LQKENI. Trimming shortened V by 3 bases and J by 5 bases, and 7 bases separated the two germline ends. The CDR3 reads CASSPLGETQYF. The CDR3 DNA reads TGTGCCAGCTCACCGCTCGGGGAGACCCAGTACTTC. Full variable domain (rest looked up from reference TRBV18 and TRBJ2-5): NAGVMQNPRHLVRRRGQEARLRCSPMKGHSHVYWYRQLPEEGLKFMVYLQKENIIDESGMPKERFSAEFPKEGPSILRIQQVVRGDSAAYFCASSPLGETQYFGPGTRLLVL.

The sample holds a few counts of this clonotype. The chain joins TRBV11-3 to TRBJ2-5, with D perhaps TRBD1 or TRBD2 (5 bases each). Germline CDR1 is SGHNT and CDR2 is YENEEA. The CDR3 is 14 amino acids. Trimming took 3 bases from V and 4 from J, leaving 12 bases between them. The DNA for the CDR3 is TGTGCCAGCAGCTTTGATCGAGGGGCAGAGACCCAGTACTTC. Translating it yields CASSFDRGAETQYF.

This clonotype appeared many times. The rearrangement uses TRBV28 and TRBJ1-5; a weak D match, TRBD1 (5 bases). In germline, CDR1 is MDHEN, CDR2 SYDVKM. This CDR3 region has 12 residues. V was trimmed by 4 bases and J by 7 bases, leaving 8 bases between them. This CDR3 is CASSSGVQPQHF. CDR3 nucleotide sequence: TGTGCCAGCAGTTCGGGGGTCCAGCCCCAGCATTTT.

The chain recombines TRBV18 with TRBJ1-6; 8 bases map to TRBD1. V lost 3 bases to trimming and J lost 10 bases; unmatched junction nucleotides: 5. The germline gives CDR1 KGHSH, CDR2 LQKENI. The CDR3 totals 14 residues. DNA for the CDR3: TGTGCCAGCTCACCGGGACAGGCGGGGTCACCCCTCCACTTT. Protein: CASSPGQAGSPLHF.

In this sample, this clonotype is medium-sized (0.01 to 0.1%). This chain joins TRBV24-1 and TRBJ2-1; unclear D gene. V was cut by 3 bases and J by 3 bases, with 8 bases left in between. CDR3 length: 14 residues. CDR1 and CDR2 from the germline V gene are KGHDR and SFDVKD. CDR3 in DNA: TGTGCCACCAGTGATGGGCAGCTCTACAATGAGCAGTTCTTC. It codes for CATSDGQLYNEQFF.

The chain combines TRBV20-1 with TRBJ1-2, with a possible D match to TRBD1 (5 bases). V shed 0 bases and J shed 3 bases, with 14 bases lying between them. Germline V gene data show CDR1 as DFQATT and CDR2 as SNEGSKA (reference sequence). This CDR3 region has 15 residues. The CDR3 is CSARDGAGLDYGYTF. CDR3 in DNA: TGCAGTGCTAGAGATGGTGCAGGGTTGGACTATGGCTACACCTTC.

This clonotype was observed at least ten times. The chain couples TRBV10-3 to TRBJ2-5, with D tentatively TRBD2 (6 bases). This CDR3 spans 15 amino acids. Trimming removed 6 bases at V and 4 bases at J, with 18 bases between. CDR1 ENHRY and CDR2 SYGVKD come from the germline V gene. The CDR3 DNA follows: TGTGCCATCAGCGGTGGGCTAGCGATGGGAGAGACCCAGTACTTC. It specifies CAISGGLAMGETQYF.

This clonotype was detected many times. The chain has TRBV7-2 and TRBJ2-7; weak D call: TRBD2 (6 bases). Germline CDR1 reads SGHTA; CDR2 reads FQGNSA. V gave up 1 base and J gave up 2 bases, with 12 bases separating them. The CDR3 is 15 amino acids. CDR3 residues: CASSLGQGLTYEQYF. In DNA, the CDR3 is TGTGCCAGCAGCTTAGGCCAGGGACTGACCTACGAGCAGTACTTC.

The table lists this clonotype with many counts. V usage is TRBV7-8 and J usage is TRBJ2-7; D not resolved. CDR3 length: 15 amino acids. Germline values: CDR1 SGHVS, CDR2 FQNEAQ. V was pared by 1 base and J by 1 base, with 11 bases between. The CDR3: CASSLGGFLSYEQYF. CDR3 DNA: TGTGCCAGCAGCTTAGGGGGTTTTCTATCCTACGAGCAGTACTTC.